This TCR beta chain was retrieved from a study of cytomegalovirus exposure and HLA in healthy donors. For the study at large: Among around 200 million T cells, an earlier analysis found roughly 100 million unique TCR beta sequences. Whole-study results and caveats: The study designated some 180 TCR beta chains cytomegalovirus-associated. After further analysis at a later stage, 16,951 TCR beta sequences were associated with HLA alleles at 0.05 false discovery rate. Several of the most significant clusters appeared, in a later analysis, to be linked to common viral pathogens.

As concerns this clone: Its antigen is unidentified.

The CDR3 covers 16 residues. Germline V lookup: CDR1 SGHRS, CDR2 YFSETQ. After removal of 5 bases from V and 2 bases from J, the junction contained 11 bases not matched to a gene. 13 Jbeta primers and 60 Vbeta primers were used for the PCR. Sequenced by immunoSEQ multiplex PCR; TCRdb stores in-frame clones only, minus some. This sample's table has about 40,000 clones. This clonotype was sampled from a man aged 40-55 years in good health and CMV-seropositive. This chain links TRBV5-1 with TRBJ2-7, with TRBD2 identical over 9 bases. The sample consisted of PBMCs. The CDR3 DNA sequence: TGCGCCAGCAGACCGCCGGGTAGCGGGAGAACCTACGAGCAGTACTTC. Translation: CASRPPGSGRTYEQYF.